The clone carrying this T cell receptor beta chain turned up a few times. The data were obtained in a study of blood T cell repertoires in COVID-19. Authors' data handling: Estimates of nucleated cell counts were drawn from the amplification of reference gene primers. The method was immunoSEQ multiplex PCR; TCRdb's version includes in-frame clones alone and lacks a portion of them. V and J calls and clone size are as listed in that table; D and trimming were resolved from the DNA. Here the sample spans about 410,000 clones, approximately 91% being singletons. Germline V gives CDR1 SGDLS, CDR2 YYNGEE. The CDR3 has 15 amino acids. The V and J ends lost 3 bases and 3 bases respectively, with 13 bases between them.

The source material was peripheral blood. The receptor was derived from a woman aged 40 to 50 with COVID-19, enrolled during active disease. The genes are TRBV9 and TRBJ1-3; TRBD1 is a possible D gene (6 bases). The CDR3, as DNA: TGTGCCAGCAGCGCACAGGGACCTTATGGAAACACCATATATTTT. Residues: CASSAQGPYGNTIYF.